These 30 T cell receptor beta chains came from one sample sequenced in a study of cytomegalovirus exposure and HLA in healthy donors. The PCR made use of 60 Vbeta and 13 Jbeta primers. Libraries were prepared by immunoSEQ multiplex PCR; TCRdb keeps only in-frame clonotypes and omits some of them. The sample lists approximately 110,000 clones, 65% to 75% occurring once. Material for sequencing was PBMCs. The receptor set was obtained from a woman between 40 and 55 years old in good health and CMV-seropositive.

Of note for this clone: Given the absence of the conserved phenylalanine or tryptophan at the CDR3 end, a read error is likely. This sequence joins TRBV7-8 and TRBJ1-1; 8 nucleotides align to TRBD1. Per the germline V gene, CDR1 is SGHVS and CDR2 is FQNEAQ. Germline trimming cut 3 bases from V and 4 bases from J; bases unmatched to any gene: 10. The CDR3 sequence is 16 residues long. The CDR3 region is CASSFPAGQGITEAFL. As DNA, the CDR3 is TGTGCCAGCAGCTTTCCCGCCGGACAGGGAATCACTGAAGCTTTCCTT.

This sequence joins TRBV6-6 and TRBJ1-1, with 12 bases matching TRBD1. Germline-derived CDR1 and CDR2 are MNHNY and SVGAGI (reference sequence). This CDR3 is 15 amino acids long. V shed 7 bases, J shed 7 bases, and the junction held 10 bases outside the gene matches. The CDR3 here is CASTIRDRGLSEAFF. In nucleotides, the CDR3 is TGTGCCAGCACGATCCGGGACAGGGGGCTTAGTGAAGCTTTCTTT.

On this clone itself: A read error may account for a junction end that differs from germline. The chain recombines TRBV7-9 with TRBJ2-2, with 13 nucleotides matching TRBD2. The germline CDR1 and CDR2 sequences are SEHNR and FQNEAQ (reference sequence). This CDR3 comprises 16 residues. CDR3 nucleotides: TGTTCCAGCAGCTTAGGACTAGCGGGAGTACCCGGGGAGCTGTTTTTT. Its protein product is CSSSLGLAGVPGELFF.

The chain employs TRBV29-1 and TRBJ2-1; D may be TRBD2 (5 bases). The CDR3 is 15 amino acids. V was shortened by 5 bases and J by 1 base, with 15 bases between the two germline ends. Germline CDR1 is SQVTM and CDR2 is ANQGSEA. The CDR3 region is CSVKSSSTSYNEQFF. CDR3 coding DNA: TGCAGCGTTAAGAGTTCTAGCACATCCTACAATGAGCAGTTCTTC.

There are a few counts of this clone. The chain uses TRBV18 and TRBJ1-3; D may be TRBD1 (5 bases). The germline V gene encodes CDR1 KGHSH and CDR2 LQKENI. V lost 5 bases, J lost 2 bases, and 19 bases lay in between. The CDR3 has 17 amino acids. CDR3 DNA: TGTGCCAGCTCATCCACAGGCCGGGCAGACACTGGAAACACCATATATTTT. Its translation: CASSSTGRADTGNTIYF.

For the CDR3, the DNA is TGTGCCAGCAGCTTAGAGACTAGCGGGGGGGCTGTGGATACGCAGTATTTT. Its translation: CASSLETSGGAVDTQYF. This chain links TRBV7-2 with TRBJ2-3; 14 nucleotides align to TRBD2. Germline V gene sequence: CDR1 SGHTA, CDR2 FQGNSA. The ends lost 1 base at V and 6 bases at J; junction bases unmatched: 6. This CDR3 is built from 17 residues.

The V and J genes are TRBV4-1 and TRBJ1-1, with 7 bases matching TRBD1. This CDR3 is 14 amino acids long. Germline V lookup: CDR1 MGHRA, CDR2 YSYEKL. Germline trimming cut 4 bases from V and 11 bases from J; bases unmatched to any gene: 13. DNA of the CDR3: TGCGCCAGCAGCCCTTCCTCCTTGACAGGGAGGGCTTTCTTT. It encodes CASSPSSLTGRAFF.

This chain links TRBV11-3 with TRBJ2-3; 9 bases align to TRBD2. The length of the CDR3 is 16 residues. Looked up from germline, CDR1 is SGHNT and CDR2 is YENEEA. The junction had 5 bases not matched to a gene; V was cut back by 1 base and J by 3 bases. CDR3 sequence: CASSLAGSGRTDTQYF. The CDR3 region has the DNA TGTGCCAGCAGCTTAGCGGGTAGCGGGAGAACAGATACGCAGTATTTT.

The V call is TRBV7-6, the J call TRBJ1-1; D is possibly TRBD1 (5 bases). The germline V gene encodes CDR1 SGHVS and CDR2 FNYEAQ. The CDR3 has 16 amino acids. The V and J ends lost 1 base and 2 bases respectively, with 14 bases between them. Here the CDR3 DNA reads TGTGCCAGCAGCTTAGAGACGGGAGGGGTAAACACTGAAGCTTTCTTT. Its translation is CASSLETGGVNTEAFF.

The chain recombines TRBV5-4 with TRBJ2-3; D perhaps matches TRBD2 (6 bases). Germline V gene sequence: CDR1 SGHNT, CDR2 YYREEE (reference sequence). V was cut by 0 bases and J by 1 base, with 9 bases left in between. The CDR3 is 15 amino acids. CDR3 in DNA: TGTGCCAGCAGCTTGGAGCAGCGGGGCACAGATACGCAGTATTTT. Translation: CASSLEQRGTDTQYF.

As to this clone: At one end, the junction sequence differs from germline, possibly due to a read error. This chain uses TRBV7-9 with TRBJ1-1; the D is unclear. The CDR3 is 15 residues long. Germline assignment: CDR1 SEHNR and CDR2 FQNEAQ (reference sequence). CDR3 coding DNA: TGTTCCAGCAGCTTAGCGGTGGCTCTGAACACTGAAGCTTTCTTT. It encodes CSSSLAVALNTEAFF.

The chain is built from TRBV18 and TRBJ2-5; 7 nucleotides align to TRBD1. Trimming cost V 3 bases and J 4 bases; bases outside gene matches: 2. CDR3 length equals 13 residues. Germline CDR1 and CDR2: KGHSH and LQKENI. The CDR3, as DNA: TGTGCCAGCTCACCGGGACAGAGAGAGACCCAGTACTTC. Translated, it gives CASSPGQRETQYF.

The DNA of the CDR3 is TGTGCCAGCAGTTACAATGGGGCGGGGCAGCCCCAGCATTTT. It encodes CASSYNGAGQPQHF. The chain links TRBV6-6 to TRBJ1-5, with D possibly being TRBD1 (5 bases). With 2 bases removed from V and 7 bases from J, the gap between germline ends came to 12 bases. CDR1 is MNHNY, CDR2 SVGAGI, per germline (reference sequence). This CDR3 is 14 amino acids long.

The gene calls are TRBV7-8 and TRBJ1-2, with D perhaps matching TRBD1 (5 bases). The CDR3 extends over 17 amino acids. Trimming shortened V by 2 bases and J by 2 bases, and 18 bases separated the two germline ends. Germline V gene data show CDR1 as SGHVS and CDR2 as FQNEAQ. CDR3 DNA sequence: TGTGCCAGCAGCTTAAGTCGGGGGGTACAGGCAAACTATGGCTACACCTTC. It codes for CASSLSRGVQANYGYTF.

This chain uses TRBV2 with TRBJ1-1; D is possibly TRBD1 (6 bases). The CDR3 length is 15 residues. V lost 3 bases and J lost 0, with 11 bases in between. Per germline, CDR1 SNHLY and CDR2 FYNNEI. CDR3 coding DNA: TGTGCCAGCAGTGAGGACAGAAACATGAACACTGAAGCTTTCTTT. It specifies CASSEDRNMNTEAFF.

In DNA form, the CDR3 reads TGTGCCAGCAGCCCTCCGGGGGTTACTGAGCAGTTCTTC. It is translated as CASSPPGVTEQFF. The chain is built from TRBV7-9 and TRBJ2-1, with D possibly being TRBD2 (6 bases). The CDR3 is 13 residues long. Trimming removed 5 bases at V and 9 bases at J, with 14 bases between. Germline V gene lookup returns CDR1 SEHNR and CDR2 FQNEAQ (reference sequence).

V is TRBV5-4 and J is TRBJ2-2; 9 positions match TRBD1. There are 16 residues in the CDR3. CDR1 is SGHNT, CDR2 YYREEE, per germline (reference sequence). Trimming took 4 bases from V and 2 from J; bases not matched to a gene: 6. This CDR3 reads CASSIRTGENTGELFF. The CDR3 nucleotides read TGTGCCAGCAGCATTAGGACAGGGGAAAACACCGGGGAGCTGTTTTTT.

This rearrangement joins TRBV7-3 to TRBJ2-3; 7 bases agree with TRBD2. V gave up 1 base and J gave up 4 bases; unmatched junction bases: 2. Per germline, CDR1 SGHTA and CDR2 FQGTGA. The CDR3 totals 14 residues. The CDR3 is CASSLKGGADTQYF. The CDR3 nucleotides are TGTGCCAGCAGCTTAAAGGGAGGGGCAGATACGCAGTATTTT.

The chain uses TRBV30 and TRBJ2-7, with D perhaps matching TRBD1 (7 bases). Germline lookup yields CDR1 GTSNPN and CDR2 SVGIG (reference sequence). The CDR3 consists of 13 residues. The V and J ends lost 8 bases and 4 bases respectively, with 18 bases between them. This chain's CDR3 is CARQDRTKYEQYF. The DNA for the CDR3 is TGTGCCCGACAGGACAGGACTAAATACGAGCAGTACTTC.

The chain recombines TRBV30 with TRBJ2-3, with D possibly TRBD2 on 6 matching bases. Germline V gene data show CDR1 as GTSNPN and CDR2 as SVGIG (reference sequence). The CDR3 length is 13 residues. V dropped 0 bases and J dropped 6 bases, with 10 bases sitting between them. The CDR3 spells CAWSVNGGDTQYF. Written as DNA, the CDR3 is TGTGCCTGGAGTGTAAACGGAGGGGATACGCAGTATTTT.

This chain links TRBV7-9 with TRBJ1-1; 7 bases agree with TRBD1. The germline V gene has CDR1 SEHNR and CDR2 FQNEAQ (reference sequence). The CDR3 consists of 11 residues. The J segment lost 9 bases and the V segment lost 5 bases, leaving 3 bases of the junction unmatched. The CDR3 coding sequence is TGTGCCAGCAGCATGGACAGGAAAGCTTTCTTT. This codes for CASSMDRKAFF.

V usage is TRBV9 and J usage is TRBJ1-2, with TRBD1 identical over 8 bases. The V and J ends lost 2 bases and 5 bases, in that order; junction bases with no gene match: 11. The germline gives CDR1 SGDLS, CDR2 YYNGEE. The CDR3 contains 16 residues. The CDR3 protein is CASSVQGSTGVYGYTF. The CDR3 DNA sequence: TGTGCCAGCAGCGTTCAAGGTTCGACAGGGGTGTATGGCTACACCTTC.

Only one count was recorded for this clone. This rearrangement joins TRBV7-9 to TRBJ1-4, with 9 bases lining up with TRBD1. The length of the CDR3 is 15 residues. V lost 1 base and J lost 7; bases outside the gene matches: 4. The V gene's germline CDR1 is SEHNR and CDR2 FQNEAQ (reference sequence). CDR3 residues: CASSLGGQGGEKLFF. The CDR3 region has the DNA TGTGCCAGCAGCTTAGGGGGACAGGGTGGTGAAAAACTGTTTTTT. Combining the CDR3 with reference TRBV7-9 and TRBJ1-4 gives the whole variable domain DTGVSQNPRHKITKRGQNVTFRCDPISEHNRLYWYRQTLGQGPEFLTYFQNEAQLEKSRLLSDRFSAERPKGSFSTLEIQRTEQGDSAMYLCASSLGGQGGEKLFFGSGTQLSVL.

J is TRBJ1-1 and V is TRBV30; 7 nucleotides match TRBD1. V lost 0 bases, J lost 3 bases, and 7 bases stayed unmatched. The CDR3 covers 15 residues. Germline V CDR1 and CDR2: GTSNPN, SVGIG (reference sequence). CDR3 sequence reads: CAWSVQGRGDTEAFF. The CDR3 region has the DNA TGTGCCTGGAGTGTACAGGGCAGGGGGGACACTGAAGCTTTCTTT.

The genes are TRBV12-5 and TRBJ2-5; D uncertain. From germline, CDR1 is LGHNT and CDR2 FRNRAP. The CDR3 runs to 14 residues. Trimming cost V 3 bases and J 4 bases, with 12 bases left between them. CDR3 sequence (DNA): TGTGCTAGTGGTTTCTCCACGGTTGGAGAGACCCAGTACTTC. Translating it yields CASGFSTVGETQYF.

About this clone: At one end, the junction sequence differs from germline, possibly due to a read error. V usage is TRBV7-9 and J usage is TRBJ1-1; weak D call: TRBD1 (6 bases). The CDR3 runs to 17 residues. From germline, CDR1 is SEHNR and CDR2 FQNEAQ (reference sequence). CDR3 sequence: CSSSLGVVGAHNTEAFF. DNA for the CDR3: TGTTCCAGCAGCTTAGGCGTCGTGGGGGCGCATAACACTGAAGCTTTCTTT.

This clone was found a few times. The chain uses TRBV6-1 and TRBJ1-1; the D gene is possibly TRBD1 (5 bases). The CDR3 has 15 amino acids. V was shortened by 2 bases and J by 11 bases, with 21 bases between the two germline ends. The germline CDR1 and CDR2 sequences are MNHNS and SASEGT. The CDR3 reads CASSERGGSMWGAFF. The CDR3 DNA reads TGTGCCAGCAGTGAACGGGGGGGATCGATGTGGGGGGCTTTCTTT.

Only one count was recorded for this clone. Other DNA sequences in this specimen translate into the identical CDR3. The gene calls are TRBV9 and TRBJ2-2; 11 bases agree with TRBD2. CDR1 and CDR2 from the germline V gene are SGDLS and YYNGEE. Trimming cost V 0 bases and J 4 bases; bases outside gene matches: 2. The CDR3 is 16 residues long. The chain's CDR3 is CASSVGLAGGTGELFF. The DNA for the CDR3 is TGTGCCAGCAGCGTAGGGCTAGCGGGAGGCACCGGGGAGCTGTTTTTT.

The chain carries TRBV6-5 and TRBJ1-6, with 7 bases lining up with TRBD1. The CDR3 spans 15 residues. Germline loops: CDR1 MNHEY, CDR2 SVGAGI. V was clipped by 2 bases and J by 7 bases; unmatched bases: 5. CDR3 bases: TGTGCCAGCAGTTACCGACAGGGATCCAATTCACCCCTCCACTTT. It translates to CASSYRQGSNSPLHF.

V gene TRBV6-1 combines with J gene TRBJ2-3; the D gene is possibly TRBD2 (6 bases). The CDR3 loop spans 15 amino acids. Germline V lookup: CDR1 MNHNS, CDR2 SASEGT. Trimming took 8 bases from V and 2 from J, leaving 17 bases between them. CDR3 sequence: CASPGWASDTDTQYF. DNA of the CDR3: TGTGCCAGCCCCGGCTGGGCTAGCGACACAGATACGCAGTATTTT.